The 10 T cell receptor beta chains below were found in one sample sequenced in a study of spatial heterogeneity in lung cancer. Using its own MiXCR run on the 5' RACE reads, TCRdb lists one record per CDR3 protein. The data contain 30,000 to 45,000 distinct CDR3 sequences, 6.5% to 9.5% of them singletons. Sample time point: sample taken at primary tumor resection. The sequenced sample was PBMCs, obtained at surgery. These receptors all come from a male donor with early-stage non-small cell lung cancer.

This clonotype was seen many times. The rearrangement uses TRBV7-3 and TRBJ1-1; D is ambiguous. Germline V gives CDR1 SGHTA, CDR2 FQGTGA. The CDR3 has 13 amino acids. V lost 3 bases and J 1 base, leaving 6 bases between the germline ends. CDR3 residues: CASSLNQNTEAFF. CDR3 coding DNA: TGTGCCAGCAGCTTGAATCAGAACACTGAAGCTTTCTTT. The whole variable domain, remainder taken from reference TRBV7-3 and TRBJ1-1, is GAGVSQTPSNKVTEKGKYVELRCDPISGHTALYWYRQSLGQGPEFLIYFQGTGAADDSGLPNDRFFAVRPEGSVSTLKIQRTERGDSAVYLCASSLNQNTEAFFGQGTRLTVV.

This clonotype has at least ten counts. This sequence joins TRBV20-1 and TRBJ2-3, with 7 bases that match TRBD2. Germline CDR1 reads DFQATT; CDR2 reads SNEGSKA (reference sequence). This CDR3 has 13 residues. After removal of 5 bases from V and 4 bases from J, the junction contained 6 bases not matched to a gene. The CDR3 loop reads CSAGRESADTQYF. The CDR3 bases are TGCAGTGCTGGGAGGGAAAGCGCAGATACGCAGTATTTT.

This clonotype showed up just a few times. The chain uses TRBV29-1 and TRBJ1-5; 11 nucleotides match TRBD1. The V gene's germline CDR1 is SQVTM and CDR2 ANQGSEA. V shed 5 bases and J 2 bases; nucleotides not matched to a gene: 5. The CDR3 sequence is 15 residues long. The CDR3 loop is CSVQGTGGGNQPQHF. The CDR3 DNA reads TGCAGCGTTCAGGGGACAGGGGGGGGCAATCAGCCCCAGCATTTT.

A single count supports this clonotype. A much larger clonotype is one base distant, so this may be a read error. The genes are TRBV20-1 and TRBJ2-5; possibly TRBD1 for D (6 bases). CDR1 DFQATT and CDR2 SNEGSKA come from the germline V gene (reference sequence). The CDR3 has 15 amino acids. Deletions cut 6 bases from V and 3 bases from J, with 20 bases between. CDR3: CSAAEPGHLEETQYF. The CDR3 DNA follows: TGCAGTGCCGCAGAACCGGGACACCTAGAAGAGACCCAGTACTTC.

The genes are TRBV28 and TRBJ1-2, with 7 bases lining up with TRBD1. This CDR3 spans 15 amino acids. With V trimmed by 3 bases and J by 2 bases, 6 bases remained unmatched. From germline, CDR1 is MDHEN and CDR2 SYDVKM. In nucleotides, the CDR3 is TGTGCCAGCAGTTTGACAGGGACCGCGAACTATGGCTACACCTTC. This codes for CASSLTGTANYGYTF.

This clonotype was counted a few times. V usage is TRBV24-1 and J usage is TRBJ1-1, with 9 bases fitting TRBD1. The length of the CDR3 is 15 residues. CDR1 is KGHDR, CDR2 SFDVKD, per germline. J was trimmed by 2 bases and V by 4 bases; bases with no gene match: 4. As DNA, the CDR3 is TGTGCCACCAGTGACCCGGGACAGGGTAACACTGAAGCTTTCTTT. The encoded protein is CATSDPGQGNTEAFF.

The chain combines TRBV7-6 with TRBJ1-1, with TRBD1 matching 8 bases. The V and J ends lost 3 bases and 6 bases, in that order; junction bases with no gene match: 15. From germline, CDR1 is SGHVS and CDR2 FNYEAQ. This CDR3 has 17 amino acids. The DNA for the CDR3 is TGTGCCAGCAGCTTGAAGACAGGGGCGCAGTCAAACGCTGAAGCTTTCTTT. Translating it yields CASSLKTGAQSNAEAFF.

V is TRBV29-1 and J is TRBJ2-5; D unclear. V lost 6 bases to trimming and J lost 4 bases, with 9 bases between them. CDR3 length equals 11 residues. Germline CDR1 is SQVTM and CDR2 is ANQGSEA. The CDR3 sequence is CSVYSGETQYF. The CDR3 DNA reads TGCAGCGTGTACTCCGGAGAGACCCAGTACTTC.

This clonotype was detected many times. The J gene is TRBJ1-4, the V gene TRBV9; D is unclear. V shed 2 bases and J shed 7 bases, with 12 bases lying between them. Germline V lookup: CDR1 SGDLS, CDR2 YYNGEE. The length of the CDR3 is 14 residues. This CDR3 is CASSVNSNTEKLFF. The DNA for the CDR3 is TGTGCCAGCAGCGTTAATAGCAATACTGAAAAACTGTTTTTT.

This clonotype occurred many times. This chain connects TRBV20-1 to TRBJ1-1; D not resolved. Germline CDR1 and CDR2: DFQATT and SNEGSKA (reference sequence). This CDR3 spans 15 amino acids. V lost 4 bases to trimming and J lost 2 bases, with 17 bases between them. The CDR3 sequence is CSANRGRMGNTEAFF. The CDR3 bases are TGCAGTGCTAATAGAGGACGGATGGGTAACACTGAAGCTTTCTTT.